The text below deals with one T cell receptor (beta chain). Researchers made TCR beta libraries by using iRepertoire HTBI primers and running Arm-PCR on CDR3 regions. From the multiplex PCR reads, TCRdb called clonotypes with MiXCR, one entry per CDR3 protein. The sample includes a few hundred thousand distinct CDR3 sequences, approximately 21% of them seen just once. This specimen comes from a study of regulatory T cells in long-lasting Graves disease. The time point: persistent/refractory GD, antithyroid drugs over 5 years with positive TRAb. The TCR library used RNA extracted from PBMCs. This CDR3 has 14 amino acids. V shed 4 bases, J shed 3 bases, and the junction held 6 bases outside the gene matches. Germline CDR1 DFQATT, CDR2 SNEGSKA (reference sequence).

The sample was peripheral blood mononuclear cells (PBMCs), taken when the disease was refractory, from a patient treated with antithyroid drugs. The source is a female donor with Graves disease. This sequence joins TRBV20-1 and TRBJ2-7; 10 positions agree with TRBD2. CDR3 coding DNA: TGCAGTGCTACACGCAGGACTAGCGGCTACGAGCAGTACTTC. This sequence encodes CSATRRTSGYEQYF.